The 6 T cell receptor beta chains below come from one sample, sequenced in a study of CXCR3-negative and CXCR3-positive naive CD8 T cells. Findings and caveats of the study: Relative to CXCR3-negative naive cells, CXCR3-positive naive cells had more hydrophobic TRB CDR3s.

These receptors have no identified antigens. TRB cDNA libraries were made by UMI-labeled 5' RACE. TCRdb processed the 5' RACE reads again and assigns one entry to each CDR3 protein, with no DNA. Its listing shows under 110,000 distinct CDR3 sequences. Sequencing was done on a sample of naive CXCR3+ CD8+ T cells from blood. Subset meaning: CD45RO-CCR7+CD27+CD95- naive CD8+ T cells expressing CXCR3 (TNR3+). The receptor source for this set is a human donor in good health. Some clones in this sample may be carry-over from other donors' samples.

The V call is TRBV5-1, the J call TRBJ2-1; TCRdb's D call, TRBD1, is unchecked because there is no DNA. Germline assignment: CDR1 SGHRS and CDR2 YFSETQ. CDR3 length: 15 amino acids. The CDR3 sequence: CASALLGTDLNEQFF.

This chain connects TRBV29-1 to TRBJ2-5; the D gene TCRdb calls, TRBD2, cannot be checked with no DNA. There are 12 residues in the CDR3. Germline V gene sequence: CDR1 SQVTM, CDR2 ANQGSEA. CDR3 sequence: CSEGVLGETQYF.

The J gene is TRBJ2-1, the V gene TRBV6-2 or TRBV6-3; without DNA, the TCRdb call of TRBD1 cannot be checked. The CDR3 runs to 15 residues. Germline V gene data show CDR1 as MNHEY and CDR2 as SVGEGT. The CDR3 region is CASSSRDQTNNEQFF.

The chain combines TRBV7-2 with TRBJ2-5; TCRdb reports TRBD2, a call that lacks DNA to check it against. The CDR3 totals 17 residues. Germline CDR1 and CDR2: SGHTA and FQGNSA. The CDR3: CASSYGTSGGLQETQYF.

J is TRBJ2-7 and V is TRBV7-9; as DNA is missing, the TRBD1 call by TCRdb cannot be tested. Per germline, CDR1 SEHNR and CDR2 FQNEAQ (reference sequence). This CDR3 contains 14 residues. The CDR3 sequence: CASSNRDTPLEQYF. The full variable domain, in which reference TRBV7-9 and TRBJ2-7 provide the parts outside the CDR3, is DTGVSQNPRHKITKRGQNVTFRCDPISEHNRLYWYRQTLGQGPEFLTYFQNEAQLEKSRLLSDRFSAERPKGSFSTLEIQRTEQGDSAMYLCASSNRDTPLEQYFGPGTRLTVT.

J is TRBJ2-7 and V is TRBV11-2; the D call from TCRdb, TRBD1, cannot be confirmed without DNA. The CDR3 runs 12 residues. Per the germline V gene, CDR1 is SGHAT and CDR2 is FQNNGV. The CDR3 is CASGFGGYEQYF. The full variable domain, rest sourced from reference TRBV11-2 and TRBJ2-7, is EAGVAQSPRYKIIEKRQSVAFWCNPISGHATLYWYQQILGQGPKLLIQFQNNGVVDDSQLPKDRFSAERLKGVDSTLKIQPAKLEDSAVYLCASGFGGYEQYFGPGTRLTVT.